The clone carrying this T cell receptor (beta chain) was seen ten or more times. Arm-PCR of CDR3 regions and iRepertoire HTBI primers were the basis on which TCR beta libraries were built. MiXCR was run by TCRdb on the multiplex PCR reads, yielding one entry per CDR3 protein. Among roughly 500,000 distinct CDR3 sequences listed, roughly a fifth were seen once. The record originates from a study of regulatory T cells in long-lasting Graves disease. Stated time point: persistent/refractory GD, antithyroid drugs over 5 years with positive TRAb. Following extraction of RNA from PBMCs, that RNA was used to make the TCR library. An endocrinology department in Xi'an, China, supplied the patients. The junction had 7 bases not matched to a gene; V was cut back by 4 bases and J by 2 bases. There are 15 residues in the CDR3. Germline CDR1 reads LNHDA; CDR2 reads SQIVND (reference sequence).

Here the sequenced sample was peripheral blood mononuclear cells (PBMCs), taken when the disease was refractory, from a patient treated with antithyroid drugs. The chain links TRBV19 to TRBJ1-2; 7 bases match TRBD1. The sequence came from a female donor with Graves disease. CDR3 DNA: TGTGCCAGTAGTACCCTACAGGGGATGAACTATGGCTACACCTTC. It translates to CASSTLQGMNYGYTF.